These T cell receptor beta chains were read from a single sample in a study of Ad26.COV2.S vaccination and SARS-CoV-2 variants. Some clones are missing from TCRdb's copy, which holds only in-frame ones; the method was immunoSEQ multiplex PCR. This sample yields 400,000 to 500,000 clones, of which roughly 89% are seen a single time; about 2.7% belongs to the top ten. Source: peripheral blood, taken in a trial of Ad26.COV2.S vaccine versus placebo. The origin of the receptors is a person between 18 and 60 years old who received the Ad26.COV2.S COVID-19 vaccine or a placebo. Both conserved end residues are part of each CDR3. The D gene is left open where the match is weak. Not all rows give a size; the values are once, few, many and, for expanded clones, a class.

CDR3aa: CASSYLEQGAYTEAFF
CDR3nt: TGTGCCAGCAGTTACCTAGAACAGGGGGCTTACACTGAAGCTTTCTTT
d_gene: TRBD1
abundance: NA
v_gene: TRBV6-5
j_gene: TRBJ1-1

CDR3aa: CASSLPGDYGYTF
CDR3nt: TGCGCCAGCAGCTTACCGGGAGACTATGGCTACACCTTC
d_gene: NA
abundance: NA
v_gene: TRBV5-1
j_gene: TRBJ1-2

CDR3aa: CASEGPGIETQYF
CDR3nt: TGTGCCAGCGAAGGCCCGGGGATAGAGACCCAGTACTTC
d_gene: NA
abundance: NA
v_gene: TRBV6-5
j_gene: TRBJ2-5

CDR3aa: CASSLNREINRGELFF
CDR3nt: TGTGCCAGCAGCTTAAATAGGGAAATAAATCGCGGGGAGCTGTTTTTT
d_gene: NA
abundance: NA
v_gene: TRBV7-3
j_gene: TRBJ2-2

CDR3aa: CASSLGRSSGNTIYF
CDR3nt: TGCGCCAGCAGCTTGGGCCGGAGCTCTGGAAACACCATATATTTT
d_gene: NA
abundance: NA
v_gene: TRBV5-1
j_gene: TRBJ1-3

CDR3aa: CASSLAGQHNSPLHF
CDR3nt: TGTGCCAGCAGCTTGGCGGGACAGCATAATTCACCCCTCCACTTT
d_gene: TRBD1
abundance: once
v_gene: TRBV5-4
j_gene: TRBJ1-6

CDR3aa: CASSLRDRGGYTF
CDR3nt: TGTGCCAGCAGCCTAAGGGACCGCGGGGGCTACACCTTC
d_gene: NA
abundance: NA
v_gene: TRBV7-3
j_gene: TRBJ1-2

CDR3aa: CASSLQRGETQYF
CDR3nt: TGTGCCAGCAGCTTACAGAGGGGAGAGACCCAGTACTTC
d_gene: NA
abundance: NA
v_gene: TRBV13
j_gene: TRBJ2-5

CDR3aa: CASSLTGQGGTEAFF
CDR3nt: TGCGCCAGCAGCTTGACGGGACAGGGGGGCACTGAAGCTTTCTTT
d_gene: TRBD1
abundance: NA
v_gene: TRBV5-1
j_gene: TRBJ1-1

CDR3aa: CATSDPTLFFTDTQYF
CDR3nt: TGTGCCACCAGTGACCCCACTCTTTTTTTCACAGATACGCAGTATTTT
d_gene: NA
abundance: NA
v_gene: TRBV24-1
j_gene: TRBJ2-3

CDR3aa: CAWDGGADGYTF
CDR3nt: TGTGCCTGGGACGGGGGAGCGGATGGCTACACCTTC
d_gene: NA
abundance: NA
v_gene: TRBV30
j_gene: TRBJ1-2

CDR3aa: CASSSGLAVYNEQFF
CDR3nt: TGTGCCAGCAGTTCGGGACTAGCAGTTTACAATGAGCAGTTCTTC
d_gene: TRBD2
abundance: NA
v_gene: TRBV7-2
j_gene: TRBJ2-1

CDR3aa: CASSSTVNTEAFF
CDR3nt: TGTGCCAGCAGCTCGACAGTGAACACTGAAGCTTTCTTT
d_gene: NA
abundance: NA
v_gene: TRBV5-4
j_gene: TRBJ1-1

CDR3aa: CASSQEGWGTEAFF
CDR3nt: TGCGCCAGCAGCCAAGAAGGTTGGGGGACTGAAGCTTTCTTT
d_gene: NA
abundance: NA
v_gene: TRBV4-1
j_gene: TRBJ1-1

CDR3aa: CASSLGQGWIGELFF
CDR3nt: TGCGCCAGCAGCTTGGGACAGGGATGGATCGGGGAGCTGTTTTTT
d_gene: TRBD1
abundance: once
v_gene: TRBV5-1
j_gene: TRBJ2-2

CDR3aa: CAWSAGTPWGYTF
CDR3nt: TGTGCCTGGAGTGCGGGGACCCCTTGGGGCTACACCTTC
d_gene: NA
abundance: NA
v_gene: TRBV30
j_gene: TRBJ1-2

CDR3aa: CASSDWAVYNSPLHF
CDR3nt: TGTGCCAGCAGTGATTGGGCCGTTTATAATTCACCCCTCCACTTT
d_gene: NA
abundance: NA
v_gene: TRBV6-1
j_gene: TRBJ1-6

CDR3aa: CAHGDSNTGELFF
CDR3nt: TGTGCCCATGGGGACTCTAACACCGGGGAGCTGTTTTTT
d_gene: NA
abundance: NA
v_gene: TRBV12-5
j_gene: TRBJ2-2

CDR3aa: CASSPRGGAPETQYF
CDR3nt: TGTGCCAGCAGCCCACGGGGGGGCGCCCCGGAGACCCAGTACTTC
d_gene: TRBD2
abundance: NA
v_gene: TRBV7-3
j_gene: TRBJ2-5

CDR3aa: CASSLEVLGTDTQYF
CDR3nt: TGTGCCAGCAGTTTGGAAGTATTGGGCACAGATACGCAGTATTTT
d_gene: NA
abundance: once
v_gene: TRBV28
j_gene: TRBJ2-3

CDR3aa: CASSTRETQYF
CDR3nt: TGTGCCAGCAGTACCCGTGAGACCCAGTACTTC
d_gene: NA
abundance: NA
v_gene: TRBV6-6
j_gene: TRBJ2-5

CDR3aa: CASSSRGPSYEQYF
CDR3nt: TGTGCCAGCAGCTCCCGGGGACCGTCCTACGAGCAGTACTTC
d_gene: NA
abundance: NA
v_gene: TRBV7-2
j_gene: TRBJ2-7

CDR3aa: CASSLPSTDTQYF
CDR3nt: TGCGCCAGCAGCCTCCCTAGCACAGATACGCAGTATTTT
d_gene: NA
abundance: once
v_gene: TRBV5-1
j_gene: TRBJ2-3

CDR3aa: CASSPRGFYGYTF
CDR3nt: TGTGCCAGCAGCCCCCGAGGTTTCTATGGCTACACCTTC
d_gene: NA
abundance: NA
v_gene: TRBV7-2
j_gene: TRBJ1-2

CDR3aa: CASSVGRMARTEAFF
CDR3nt: TGTGCCAGCAGCGTAGGCCGCATGGCACGGACTGAAGCTTTCTTT
d_gene: NA
abundance: NA
v_gene: TRBV7-2
j_gene: TRBJ1-1

CDR3aa: CATFRLGYGYTF
CDR3nt: TGTGCCACCTTTCGGTTGGGTTATGGCTACACCTTC
d_gene: NA
abundance: NA
v_gene: TRBV7-3
j_gene: TRBJ1-2

CDR3aa: CASSKARTSKNIQYF
CDR3nt: TGTGCCAGTAGTAAGGCCCGGACGTCCAAAAACATTCAGTACTTC
d_gene: NA
abundance: once
v_gene: TRBV19
j_gene: TRBJ2-4

CDR3aa: CASSLKIPGYNEQFF
CDR3nt: TGTGCCAGCAGCTTAAAGATCCCCGGCTACAATGAGCAGTTCTTC
d_gene: NA
abundance: NA
v_gene: TRBV7-3
j_gene: TRBJ2-1

CDR3aa: CASSRGGFGGSLVGQETQYF
CDR3nt: TGTGCCAGCAGCCGGGGAGGGTTCGGGGGGTCGCTTGTGGGACAAGAGACCCAGTACTTC
d_gene: TRBD2
abundance: few
v_gene: TRBV4-2
j_gene: TRBJ2-5

CDR3aa: CASSHVSNSLEAFF
CDR3nt: TGCGCCAGCAGCCACGTATCTAACAGCCTTGAAGCTTTCTTT
d_gene: NA
abundance: NA
v_gene: TRBV4-3
j_gene: TRBJ1-1

CDR3aa: CASSGSVTTGELFF
CDR3nt: TGTGCCAGCAGTGGATCAGTAACCACCGGGGAGCTGTTTTTT
d_gene: NA
abundance: NA
v_gene: TRBV5-6
j_gene: TRBJ2-2

CDR3aa: CASSPPVNEQFF
CDR3nt: TGTGCCAGCTCACCACCGGTGAATGAGCAGTTCTTC
d_gene: NA
abundance: NA
v_gene: TRBV18
j_gene: TRBJ2-1

CDR3aa: CASSRDRTEAFF
CDR3nt: TGTGCCAGCAGCCGAGATCGGACTGAAGCTTTCTTT
d_gene: NA
abundance: NA
v_gene: TRBV3-1/TRBV3-2
j_gene: TRBJ1-1

CDR3aa: CASSLVGGNYGYTF
CDR3nt: TGTGCCAGCAGCTTAGTAGGAGGGAACTATGGCTACACCTTC
d_gene: NA
abundance: once
v_gene: TRBV7-6
j_gene: TRBJ1-2

CDR3aa: CAWSSTENYGYTF
CDR3nt: TGTGCCTGGAGTTCAACAGAGAACTATGGCTACACCTTC
d_gene: NA
abundance: NA
v_gene: TRBV30
j_gene: TRBJ1-2

CDR3aa: CASSYAGAMVDNEQFF
CDR3nt: TGTGCCAGCAGTTACGCTGGAGCGATGGTAGACAATGAGCAGTTCTTC
d_gene: NA
abundance: NA
v_gene: TRBV6-5
j_gene: TRBJ2-1

CDR3aa: CASSLGRSYNEQFF
CDR3nt: TGTGCCAGCAGCTTAGGGCGGTCTTACAATGAGCAGTTCTTC
d_gene: NA
abundance: NA
v_gene: TRBV7-2
j_gene: TRBJ2-1

CDR3aa: CASSSPRAGVSEQFF
CDR3nt: TGTGCCAGCAGCTCCCCCCGAGCGGGAGTAAGTGAGCAGTTCTTC
d_gene: TRBD2
abundance: NA
v_gene: TRBV13
j_gene: TRBJ2-1

CDR3aa: CASSLLAGDETQYF
CDR3nt: TGTGCCAGCAGCTTACTAGCGGGGGATGAGACCCAGTACTTC
d_gene: TRBD2
abundance: NA
v_gene: TRBV27
j_gene: TRBJ2-5

CDR3aa: CASSDDRASYGYTF
CDR3nt: TGTGCCAGTAGTGATGACAGGGCGAGCTATGGCTACACCTTC
d_gene: TRBD1
abundance: NA
v_gene: TRBV19
j_gene: TRBJ1-2

CDR3aa: CASRPGGELNTQYF
CDR3nt: TGTGCCAGCAGGCCGGGAGGGGAATTGAATACGCAGTATTTT
d_gene: TRBD2
abundance: NA
v_gene: TRBV2
j_gene: TRBJ2-3

CDR3aa: CASSQGRAPVETQYF
CDR3nt: TGTGCCAGCAGCCAAGGCAGGGCCCCGGTAGAGACCCAGTACTTC
d_gene: NA
abundance: NA
v_gene: TRBV14
j_gene: TRBJ2-5

CDR3aa: CASTRTGGSYEQYF
CDR3nt: TGTGCCAGCACCCGGACAGGGGGTTCCTACGAGCAGTACTTC
d_gene: TRBD1
abundance: NA
v_gene: TRBV28
j_gene: TRBJ2-7

CDR3aa: CASSRGAGLSYEQYF
CDR3nt: TGTGCCAGTAGTAGGGGGGCAGGGCTCTCCTACGAGCAGTACTTC
d_gene: NA
abundance: few
v_gene: TRBV19
j_gene: TRBJ2-7

CDR3aa: CASSLLSESYEQYF
CDR3nt: TGCGCCAGCAGCTTGCTTTCGGAGTCCTACGAGCAGTACTTC
d_gene: NA
abundance: NA
v_gene: TRBV5-1
j_gene: TRBJ2-7

CDR3aa: CASSLETSGYYNEQFF
CDR3nt: TGTGCCAGCAGCTTGGAAACTAGCGGGTATTACAATGAGCAGTTCTTC
d_gene: TRBD2
abundance: NA
v_gene: TRBV5-8
j_gene: TRBJ2-1

CDR3aa: CASTQRGSGANVLTF
CDR3nt: TGTGCCAGCACCCAACGGGGCTCTGGGGCCAACGTCCTGACTTTC
d_gene: NA
abundance: NA
v_gene: TRBV6-5
j_gene: TRBJ2-6

CDR3aa: CASSYSMQAGGYTF
CDR3nt: TGTGCCAGCAGTTACTCGATGCAGGCTGGTGGCTACACCTTC
d_gene: NA
abundance: NA
v_gene: TRBV6-5
j_gene: TRBJ1-2

CDR3aa: CASSLEERIEQFF
CDR3nt: TGCGCCAGCAGCTTGGAGGAGAGGATTGAGCAGTTCTTC
d_gene: NA
abundance: NA
v_gene: TRBV5-1
j_gene: TRBJ2-1

CDR3aa: CASSQDSRGLYNEQFF
CDR3nt: TGCGCCAGCAGCCAAGATAGCAGGGGGCTATACAATGAGCAGTTCTTC
d_gene: TRBD1
abundance: NA
v_gene: TRBV4-3
j_gene: TRBJ2-1

CDR3aa: CASSSVWTGSFWRDEQFF
CDR3nt: TGTGCCAGCAGTTCTGTCTGGACGGGAAGTTTCTGGCGAGATGAGCAGTTCTTC
d_gene: NA
abundance: NA
v_gene: TRBV6-2/TRBV6-3
j_gene: TRBJ2-1

CDR3aa: CASSLGERLEDTEAFF
CDR3nt: TGTGCCAGCAGCTTAGGGGAACGACTTGAGGACACTGAAGCTTTCTTT
d_gene: NA
abundance: NA
v_gene: TRBV7-9
j_gene: TRBJ1-1

CDR3aa: CASSVAVSYNSPLHF
CDR3nt: TGTGCCAGCAGCGTAGCAGTCTCCTATAATTCACCCCTCCACTTT
d_gene: NA
abundance: NA
v_gene: TRBV9
j_gene: TRBJ1-6